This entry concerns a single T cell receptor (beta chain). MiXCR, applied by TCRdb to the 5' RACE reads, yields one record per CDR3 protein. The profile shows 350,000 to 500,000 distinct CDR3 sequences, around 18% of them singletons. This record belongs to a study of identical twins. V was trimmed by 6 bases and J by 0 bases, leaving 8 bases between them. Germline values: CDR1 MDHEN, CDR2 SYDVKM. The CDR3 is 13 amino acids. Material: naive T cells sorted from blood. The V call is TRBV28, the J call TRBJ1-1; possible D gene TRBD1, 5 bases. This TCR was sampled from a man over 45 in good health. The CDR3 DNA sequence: TGTGCCAGCAGGCCGGGGCTGAACACTGAAGCTTTCTTT. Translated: CASRPGLNTEAFF.